This T cell receptor beta chain was recorded in a study of cytomegalovirus exposure and HLA in healthy donors. Germline V CDR1 and CDR2: GTSNPN, SVGIG (reference sequence). This CDR3 contains 16 residues. The V gene lost 2 bases and the J gene lost 5 bases, with 19 bases spanning the gap. Researchers ran the PCR with 60 Vbeta and 13 Jbeta primers. The method was immunoSEQ multiplex PCR; TCRdb's version includes in-frame clones alone and lacks a portion of them. The sample includes about 120,000 clones, roughly 80% of them seen just once. The chain uses TRBV30 and TRBJ2-1, with D possibly matching TRBD2 (6 bases). The TCR comes from a man younger than 30 in good health and CMV-seropositive. The sample was PBMCs. This CDR3 reads CAWSRAASAPDNEQFF. The CDR3, as DNA: TGTGCCTGGAGTAGGGCGGCTAGCGCCCCAGACAATGAGCAGTTCTTC.